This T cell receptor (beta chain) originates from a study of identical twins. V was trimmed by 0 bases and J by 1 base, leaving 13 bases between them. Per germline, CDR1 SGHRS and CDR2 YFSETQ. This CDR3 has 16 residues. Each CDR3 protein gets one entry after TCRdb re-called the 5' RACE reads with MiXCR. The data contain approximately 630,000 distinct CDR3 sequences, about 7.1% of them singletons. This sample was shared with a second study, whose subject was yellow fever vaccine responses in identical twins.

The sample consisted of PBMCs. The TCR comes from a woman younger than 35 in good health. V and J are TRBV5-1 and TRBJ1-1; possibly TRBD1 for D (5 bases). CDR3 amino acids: CASSLALRGANTEAFF. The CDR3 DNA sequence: TGCGCCAGCAGCTTGGCCCTTAGAGGGGCGAACACTGAAGCTTTCTTT. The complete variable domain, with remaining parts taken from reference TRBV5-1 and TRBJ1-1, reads KAGVTQTPRYLIKTRGQQVTLSCSPISGHRSVSWYQQTPGQGLQFLFEYFSETQRNKGNFPGRFSGRQFSNSRSEMNVSTLELGDSALYLCASSLALRGANTEAFFGQGTRLTVV.